Listed below are T cell receptor beta chains from one sample, sequenced in a study of blood T cell repertoires in COVID-19. Generated by immunoSEQ multiplex PCR, the TCRdb table keeps only in-frame clones and is missing some. The sample has some 320,000 clones; roughly 86% are singletons. Sequencing input: peripheral blood. The receptors were gathered from a woman in her 30s with COVID-19, enrolled during active disease. Each CDR3 is given with its conserved first and last residue. D genes are given only for firm matches. Rows may omit the clone size; those that give it use once, few, many or a size class.

j_call,v_call,d_call,clone_size,cdr3_length,cdr3_aa,cdr3_nt
TRBJ1-3,TRBV6-5,.,.,15,CASQENRVEGNTIYF,TGTGCCAGCCAGGAAAACAGGGTAGAAGGAAACACCATATATTTT
TRBJ2-5,TRBV5-1,.,few,12,CASSLREETQYF,TGCGCCAGCAGCTTACGGGAAGAGACCCAGTACTTC
TRBJ1-2,TRBV5-1,.,.,14,CASSTRGMDYGYTF,TGCGCCAGCAGCACCAGGGGAATGGACTATGGCTACACCTTC
TRBJ2-7,TRBV5-5,TRBD1,.,19,CASSLEGPGTGKRSNEQYF,TGTGCCAGCAGCTTAGAGGGTCCGGGGACAGGGAAGAGGTCGAACGAGCAGTACTTC
TRBJ1-1,TRBV19,TRBD1,once,15,CASSLAGGSGTEAFF,TGTGCCAGTAGTTTGGCAGGGGGAAGTGGGACTGAAGCTTTCTTT
TRBJ1-2,TRBV5-1,.,.,15,CASSLGGSSIHGYTF,TGCGCCAGCAGCTTGGGAGGGAGCTCAATTCATGGCTACACCTTC
TRBJ2-1,TRBV29-1,.,.,16,CSVGAQGGISYNEQFF,TGCAGCGTTGGGGCGCAGGGCGGAATTTCCTACAATGAGCAGTTCTTC
TRBJ2-7,TRBV30,.,.,13,CAWSVTLRSEQYF,TGTGCCTGGAGTGTGACCTTGCGGAGCGAGCAGTACTTC
TRBJ1-4,TRBV10-2,TRBD1,.,15,CASSEPGTEGEKLFF,TGCGCCAGCAGTGAGCCCGGGACAGAGGGTGAAAAACTGTTTTTT
TRBJ1-1,TRBV18,.,.,13,CASSPMRNTEAFF,TGTGCCAGCTCACCGATGAGGAACACTGAAGCTTTCTTT
TRBJ1-2,TRBV29-1,.,.,13,CSVEGEGTYGYTF,TGCAGCGTTGAAGGGGAGGGAACCTATGGCTACACCTTC
TRBJ1-2,TRBV2,.,.,14,CASTPGWANYGYTF,TGTGCCAGCACCCCCGGGTGGGCTAACTATGGCTACACCTTC
TRBJ1-1,TRBV2,TRBD1,.,13,CASGTGLNTEAFF,TGTGCCAGCGGGACAGGGCTGAACACTGAAGCTTTCTTT
TRBJ1-2,TRBV4-1,TRBD1,.,15,CASSLGQGEIYGYTF,TGCGCCAGCAGCCTCGGACAGGGGGAAATCTATGGCTACACCTTC
TRBJ1-2,TRBV7-9,TRBD1,.,14,CASSLGGTGHGYTF,TGTGCCAGCAGCTTAGGGGGGACAGGCCATGGCTACACCTTC
TRBJ2-7,TRBV15,.,.,15,CATSRDPVDSYEQYF,TGTGCCACCAGCAGAGATCCCGTAGACTCCTACGAGCAGTACTTC
TRBJ2-1,TRBV19,.,.,14,CASSNGGSYNEQFF,TGTGCCAGTAGCAATGGGGGGTCCTACAATGAGCAGTTCTTC
TRBJ1-1,TRBV5-4,.,.,17,CASSRNPGSSMNTEAFF,TGTGCCAGCAGCCGTAACCCAGGGTCTTCAATGAACACTGAAGCTTTCTTT
TRBJ2-5,TRBV6-5,.,once,15,CASSLGSTGQETQYF,TGTGCCAGCAGCCTAGGCTCTACCGGACAAGAGACCCAGTACTTC
TRBJ2-1,TRBV19,TRBD2,.,15,CASSQTSGGYNEQFF,TGTGCCAGTAGCCAGACTAGCGGGGGTTACAATGAGCAGTTCTTC
TRBJ1-1,TRBV7-8,TRBD1,.,15,CASSRWDRSDTEAFF,TGTGCCAGCAGCCGTTGGGACAGAAGCGACACTGAAGCTTTCTTT
TRBJ2-1,TRBV19,.,.,14,CASSIAQGWNEQFF,TGTGCCAGTAGTATCGCTCAGGGGTGGAATGAGCAGTTCTTC
TRBJ1-2,TRBV5-1,.,.,12,CASSLQGSSYTF,TGCGCCAGCAGCTTGCAAGGGAGTAGCTACACCTTC
TRBJ1-1,TRBV5-1,.,few,16,CASSFWTAALNTEAFF,TGCGCCAGCAGCTTTTGGACTGCGGCTTTAAACACTGAAGCTTTCTTT
TRBJ2-5,TRBV27,TRBD2,few,16,CASSFLPGGPAETQYF,TGTGCCAGCAGTTTCCTTCCGGGGGGGCCTGCGGAGACCCAGTACTTC
TRBJ2-7,TRBV5-4,TRBD2,.,15,CASSSGLADTYEQYF,TGTGCCAGCAGCTCGGGACTAGCGGATACCTACGAGCAGTACTTC
TRBJ2-7,TRBV4-1,.,.,13,CASGTSPSYEQYF,TGCGCCAGCGGGACTTCCCCCTCCTACGAGCAGTACTTC
TRBJ2-5,TRBV4-1,.,.,14,CASSQGREQETQYF,TGCGCCAGCAGCCAAGGGAGGGAGCAAGAGACCCAGTACTTC
TRBJ2-2,TRBV14,.,.,15,CASSQQGLNTGELFF,TGTGCCAGCAGCCAACAGGGCCTGAACACCGGGGAGCTGTTTTTT
TRBJ1-1,TRBV3-1/TRBV3-2,.,.,13,CASSQERDKEAFF,TGTGCCAGCAGCCAAGAACGGGACAAGGAGGCTTTCTTT
TRBJ2-3,TRBV10-2,TRBD1,.,17,CASTDRGLQSGTDTQYF,TGCGCCAGCACCGACAGGGGGCTGCAGTCTGGCACAGATACGCAGTATTTT
TRBJ2-1,TRBV7-9,.,once,16,CASSFLSGGLYNEQFF,TGTGCCAGCAGCTTCCTTTCAGGGGGGCTATACAATGAGCAGTTCTTC
TRBJ1-2,TRBV11-2,.,.,12,CASRTQGYGYTF,TGTGCCAGCAGGACTCAGGGTTATGGCTACACCTTC
TRBJ2-3,TRBV9,.,.,15,CASSVDGVRTDTQYF,TGTGCCAGCAGCGTAGACGGGGTACGCACAGATACGCAGTATTTT
TRBJ1-6,TRBV6-5,.,.,14,CASSRSGLGSPLHF,TGTGCCAGCAGCCGCTCAGGGTTAGGATCACCCCTCCACTTT
TRBJ2-3,TRBV28,TRBD1,.,17,CASSLFRTGGRTDTQYF,TGTGCCAGCAGTTTATTTAGGACAGGGGGCAGGACAGATACGCAGTATTTT
TRBJ1-1,TRBV5-1,.,.,15,CASSLKTALNTEAFF,TGCGCCAGCAGCCTTAAGACAGCATTGAACACTGAAGCTTTCTTT
TRBJ1-2,TRBV5-5,TRBD1,once,15,CASSPETGVGYGYTF,TGTGCCAGCAGCCCAGAAACAGGGGTCGGCTATGGCTACACCTTC
TRBJ1-2,TRBV6-1,TRBD1,.,15,CASSEGPQGTGGYTF,TGTGCCAGCAGTGAAGGCCCACAGGGGACAGGGGGCTACACCTTC
TRBJ2-1,TRBV3-1/TRBV3-2,.,.,16,CASSPPIGGPGNEQFF,TGTGCCAGCAGCCCCCCAATAGGAGGGCCGGGTAATGAGCAGTTCTTC
TRBJ1-5,TRBV10-2,TRBD1,.,17,CASSEFLGQGSNQPQHF,TGCGCCAGCAGTGAGTTCTTGGGACAGGGTAGCAATCAGCCCCAGCATTTT
TRBJ1-2,TRBV20-1,.,.,11,CSASQGNGYTF,TGCAGTGCTTCACAGGGAAATGGCTACACCTTC
TRBJ1-1,TRBV7-9,.,.,14,CASSSGPRGTEAFF,TGTGCCAGCAGCTCGGGGCCAAGGGGGACTGAAGCTTTCTTT
TRBJ2-2,TRBV4-2,TRBD1,.,13,CASSPRGSGELFF,TGTGCCAGCAGCCCCAGGGGGAGCGGGGAGCTGTTTTTT
TRBJ2-2,TRBV7-9,.,.,16,CASSLFDSPNTGELFF,TGTGCCAGCAGCTTATTCGACAGCCCGAACACCGGGGAGCTGTTTTTT
TRBJ1-2,TRBV2,.,.,18,CASSERPRLDMGFYGYTF,TGTGCCAGCAGTGAACGCCCCCGGTTGGACATGGGCTTTTATGGCTACACCTTC
TRBJ2-5,TRBV5-4,.,.,14,CASSLGGLEETQYF,TGTGCCAGCAGCTTGGGAGGGTTGGAAGAGACCCAGTACTTC
TRBJ2-1,TRBV24-1,TRBD2,.,12,CATSWGGYEQFF,TGTGCCACCTCCTGGGGGGGTTATGAGCAGTTCTTC
TRBJ1-2,TRBV6-1,.,.,16,CASSGVMSWGRDGYTF,TGTGCCAGCAGTGGAGTCATGTCATGGGGGCGCGATGGCTACACCTTC
TRBJ1-5,TRBV5-1,TRBD1,few,14,CASSLEQGDQPQHF,TGCGCCAGCAGCTTGGAACAGGGGGATCAGCCCCAGCATTTT
TRBJ1-1,TRBV2,.,.,11,CASPWEGEAFF,TGTGCCAGCCCTTGGGAGGGGGAAGCTTTCTTT
TRBJ2-4,TRBV6-5,TRBD1,.,14,CASSYQGAGNIQYF,TGTGCCAGCAGTTACCAGGGGGCTGGGAACATTCAGTACTTC
TRBJ1-2,TRBV20-1,.,.,14,CSASGFRDYYGYTF,TGCAGTGCTAGTGGGTTCCGGGACTATTATGGCTACACCTTC
TRBJ2-7,TRBV5-5,.,few,12,CASSLEEYEQYF,TGTGCCAGCAGTTTAGAAGAGTACGAGCAGTACTTC
TRBJ1-2,TRBV2,TRBD1,.,15,CASGWVGGQGIGYTF,TGTGCCAGCGGCTGGGTGGGGGGACAGGGGATTGGCTACACCTTC
TRBJ2-1,TRBV11-2,.,.,16,CASSYKTLAVGNEQFF,TGTGCCAGCAGCTACAAAACCCTAGCCGTGGGCAATGAGCAGTTCTTC
TRBJ2-7,TRBV5-1,.,.,14,CASSLVAGTYEQYF,TGCGCCAGCAGCTTGGTGGCAGGGACCTACGAGCAGTACTTC
TRBJ1-3,TRBV4-2,.,.,17,CASSRLGGDTTGNTIYF,TGTGCCAGCAGCCGCCTGGGGGGAGACACAACTGGAAACACCATATATTTT
TRBJ2-7,TRBV4-2,TRBD1,few,14,CASSPGQGTYEQYF,TGTGCCAGCAGCCCCGGACAGGGAACCTACGAGCAGTACTTC
TRBJ1-2,TRBV6-5,.,.,13,CASSYGTSKGYTF,TGTGCCAGCAGTTACGGTACATCAAAGGGCTACACCTTC